The 32 T cell receptor beta chains in this list originate from one sample, sequenced in a study of T cell responses to AZD1222 COVID-19 vaccine. Measured with immunoSEQ multiplex PCR; TCRdb has only the in-frame clones, and not every one. The sample yields about 84,000 clones, nearly 90% seen once. Sequenced material: peripheral blood, taken on day 0 of AZD1222 vaccination. These receptors were obtained from an adult in good health.

The chain carries TRBV27 and TRBJ2-5, with D uncertain. The CDR3 extends over 14 amino acids. Deletions cut 3 bases from V and 2 bases from J, with 10 bases between. In germline, CDR1 is MNHEY, CDR2 SMNVEV (reference sequence). This chain's CDR3 is CASSFPQQQETQYF. The CDR3 DNA reads TGTGCCAGCAGTTTTCCCCAGCAACAAGAGACCCAGTACTTC.

The chain has TRBV6-2 or TRBV6-3 and TRBJ2-3; D ambiguous. This CDR3 has 11 amino acids. Germline V gives CDR1 MNHEY, CDR2 SVGEGT. V dropped 2 bases and J dropped 7 bases, with 4 bases sitting between them. CDR3 in amino acids: CASSYQNTQYF. The CDR3 coding sequence is TGTGCCAGCAGTTACCAGAATACGCAGTATTTT.

This chain links TRBV6-5 with TRBJ1-4; D gene uncertain. Germline V gene data show CDR1 as MNHEY and CDR2 as SVGAGI. The CDR3 is 14 amino acids. The V end was cut by 7 bases, the J end by 4 bases, with 13 bases between. The CDR3 region has the DNA TGTGCCAGCACCAGACTAAGGGATAATGAAAAACTGTTTTTT. It codes for CASTRLRDNEKLFF.

V is TRBV27 and J is TRBJ1-5, with D unresolved. Trimming pared 2 bases from V and 0 bases from J, leaving 8 bases between. This CDR3 contains 15 residues. Germline CDR1 MNHEY, CDR2 SMNVEV (reference sequence). CDR3 region: CASSLVGNSNQPQHF. The CDR3 DNA is TGTGCCAGCAGTTTAGTGGGGAATAGCAATCAGCCCCAGCATTTT.

The rearrangement uses TRBV7-8 and TRBJ1-3, with TRBD1 identical over 8 bases. V gave up 3 bases and J gave up 2 bases; unmatched junction bases: 3. Germline CDR1 is SGHVS and CDR2 is FQNEAQ. This CDR3 contains 15 residues. This CDR3 is CASSFQGAAGNTIYF. The CDR3 nucleotides are TGTGCCAGCAGCTTTCAGGGGGCGGCTGGAAACACCATATATTTT.

In regard to this clone: Within the sample, other DNA sequences also encode this same CDR3. This rearrangement joins TRBV15 to TRBJ1-5; TRBD1 is a possible D gene (5 bases). Trimming left V 0 bases short and J 2 bases short, with 11 bases between. The germline V gene encodes CDR1 LNHNV and CDR2 YYDKDF (reference sequence). This CDR3 is 16 amino acids long. In DNA form, the CDR3 reads TGTGCCACCAGCAGAGATCTGAGGGGTGGCAATCAGCCCCAGCATTTT. Translation gives CATSRDLRGGNQPQHF.

CDR3 bases: TGTGCCAGTAGTATGGGACAGGGAGACACTCAGCCCCAGCATTTT. It translates to CASSMGQGDTQPQHF. The chain is built from TRBV19 and TRBJ1-5; 9 nucleotides align to TRBD1. The CDR3 length is 15 residues. Germline trimming cut 3 bases from V and 6 bases from J; bases unmatched to any gene: 6. CDR1 and CDR2 (germline): LNHDA, SQIVND (reference sequence).

The rearrangement links TRBV27 to TRBJ1-4; TRBD1 matches 7 bases. Germline CDR1 reads MNHEY; CDR2 reads SMNVEV (reference sequence). V lost 7 bases to trimming and J lost 5 bases; unmatched junction nucleotides: 13. This CDR3 region has 16 residues. In nucleotides, the CDR3 is TGTGCCAGCAAGGGGGCGCTGGGCCGGCAGAATGAAAAACTGTTTTTT. Its protein is CASKGALGRQNEKLFF.

The V and J genes are TRBV29-1 and TRBJ1-1; D is perhaps TRBD1 (6 bases). V shed 5 bases and J shed 2 bases, with 9 bases lying between them. In germline, CDR1 is SQVTM, CDR2 ANQGSEA. The CDR3 covers 12 residues. Written as DNA, the CDR3 is TGCAGCGTTATGGGGGGCAACACTGAAGCTTTCTTT. It specifies CSVMGGNTEAFF.

V is TRBV5-4 and J is TRBJ2-3, with a tentative D call TRBD1 (6 bases). Trimming removed 3 bases at V and 3 bases at J, with 17 bases between. Germline CDR1 SGHNT, CDR2 YYREEE (reference sequence). CDR3 size: 16 residues. The CDR3 nucleotides read TGTGCCAGCAGCTCACAGGGACCTCCGGGGACAGATACGCAGTATTTT. Encoded protein: CASSSQGPPGTDTQYF. Supplemented by reference TRBV5-4 and TRBJ2-3, the full variable domain reads ETGVTQSPTHLIKTRGQQVTLRCSSQSGHNTVSWYQQALGQGPQFIFQYYREEENGRGNFPPRFSGLQFPNYSSELNVNALELDDSALYLCASSSQGPPGTDTQYFGPGTRLTVL.

The chain links TRBV6-1 to TRBJ1-1, with D hard to call. The germline CDR1 and CDR2 sequences are MNHNS and SASEGT. This CDR3 has 13 residues. Trimming pared 2 bases from V and 10 bases from J, leaving 14 bases between. CDR3 sequence reads: CASSEHRGPVAFF. DNA for the CDR3: TGTGCCAGCAGTGAACACCGCGGGCCCGTAGCTTTCTTT.

The CDR3 here is CAWMVSYGYTF. CDR3 coding DNA: TGTGCCTGGATGGTCAGCTATGGCTACACCTTC. The chain is built from TRBV30 and TRBJ1-2; D remains unclear. Germline V gene lookup returns CDR1 GTSNPN and CDR2 SVGIG (reference sequence). Trimming left V 4 bases short and J 4 bases short, with 7 bases between. The length of the CDR3 is 11 residues.

This CDR3 is CASSPYADRRNTEAFF. The CDR3 DNA reads TGTGCCAGCTCACCTTACGCCGACAGGCGGAACACTGAAGCTTTCTTT. The chain couples TRBV18 to TRBJ1-1; D might be TRBD1 (6 bases). This CDR3 spans 16 amino acids. V lost 3 bases and J lost 1, with 15 bases in between. Germline CDR1 and CDR2: KGHSH and LQKENI.

This chain connects TRBV29-1 to TRBJ1-5, with D possibly being TRBD1 (5 bases). CDR1 is SQVTM, CDR2 ANQGSEA, per germline. There are 12 residues in the CDR3. Trimming left V 6 bases short and J 3 bases short, with 9 bases between. CDR3 DNA: TGCAGCGTCGGCAGGGACAATCAGCCCCAGCATTTT. Its protein product is CSVGRDNQPQHF.

The J gene is TRBJ1-1, the V gene TRBV2; 7 positions match TRBD1. The CDR3 is 15 amino acids. Trimming took 9 bases from V and 0 from J; bases not matched to a gene: 10. The germline V gene encodes CDR1 SNHLY and CDR2 FYNNEI. The CDR3 nucleotides are TGTGCCAGTTTAAACAGGGGACTTGTGAACACTGAAGCTTTCTTT. Its translation: CASLNRGLVNTEAFF.

In this sample, this clone turned up a few times. This rearrangement joins TRBV3-1 (or the pseudogene TRBV3-2) to TRBJ2-2; perhaps TRBD2 as D (6 bases). With 4 bases removed from V and 6 bases from J, the gap between germline ends came to 15 bases. Per the germline V gene, CDR1 is LGHDT and CDR2 is YNNKEL (reference sequence). CDR3 size: 15 residues. CDR3 loop: CASSLPGLSAGELFF. The CDR3 coding sequence is TGTGCCAGCAGCCTCCCCGGACTATCCGCCGGGGAGCTGTTTTTT.

The rearrangement joins TRBV12-5 to TRBJ2-1; 8 nucleotides line up with TRBD2. CDR1 and CDR2 (germline): LGHNT, FRNRAP. CDR3 length: 16 amino acids. With V trimmed by 2 bases and J by 8 bases, 11 bases remained unmatched. This chain's CDR3 is CASGLPGLGKADEQFF. CDR3 nucleotide sequence: TGTGCTAGTGGTTTGCCGGGACTAGGAAAAGCCGATGAGCAGTTCTTC.

The gene calls are TRBV7-2 and TRBJ1-1; D is unresolved. The germline V gene encodes CDR1 SGHTA and CDR2 FQGNSA. CDR3 size: 16 residues. V lost 2 bases and J 2 bases, leaving 15 bases between the germline ends. The CDR3 coding sequence is TGTGCCAGCAGCTTAAACCCCGTAGGGTCTAACACTGAAGCTTTCTTT. Translation: CASSLNPVGSNTEAFF.

The CDR3 region is CASRLGTSGRLSTDTQYF. Written as DNA, the CDR3 is TGTGCCAGCAGACTCGGGACTAGCGGGAGATTGTCTACAGATACGCAGTATTTT. This chain joins TRBV5-8 and TRBJ2-3, with 14 nucleotides matching TRBD2. V shed 5 bases and J 3 bases; nucleotides not matched to a gene: 11. Per the germline V gene, CDR1 is SGHTS and CDR2 is YDEGEE. CDR3 length: 18 amino acids.

V and J are TRBV7-2 and TRBJ1-2, with unresolved D. CDR1 and CDR2 (germline): SGHTA, FQGNSA. The V and J ends lost 1 base and 3 bases respectively, with 9 bases between them. This CDR3 has 14 amino acids. The CDR3 coding sequence is TGTGCCAGCAGCTTAGGGACGGAGGACTATGGCTACACCTTC. It is translated as CASSLGTEDYGYTF.

This sequence joins TRBV7-2 and TRBJ2-3, with 10 nucleotides matching TRBD2. There are 17 residues in the CDR3. With V trimmed by 1 base and J by 6 bases, 10 bases remained unmatched. Germline-derived CDR1 and CDR2 are SGHTA and FQGNSA. The chain's CDR3 is CASSLGAAGGPLDTQYF. Written as DNA, the CDR3 is TGTGCCAGCAGCTTAGGCGCAGCGGGAGGGCCATTGGATACGCAGTATTTT.

The chain recombines TRBV7-2 with TRBJ2-1; TRBD2 matches 10 bases. The germline CDR1 and CDR2 sequences are SGHTA and FQGNSA. With 1 base clipped from V and 6 bases from J, the junction kept 12 bases outside the gene matches. This CDR3 is built from 18 residues. CDR3 sequence (DNA): TGTGCCAGCAGCTTAGGTCAGGTAGCGGGAGGTCTCGGCAATGAGCAGTTCTTC. The encoded protein is CASSLGQVAGGLGNEQFF.

This clone showed up just once. V gene TRBV29-1 combines with J gene TRBJ1-4; no reliable D call. Germline assignment: CDR1 SQVTM and CDR2 ANQGSEA. This CDR3 region has 11 residues. V was clipped by 8 bases and J by 3 bases, with 7 bases between them. CDR3 DNA sequence: TGCAGCACCTACGCTAATGAAAAACTGTTTTTT. Its protein is CSTYANEKLFF.

The sample holds one count of this clone. This chain connects TRBV5-1 to TRBJ1-1, with D uncertain. Germline-derived CDR1 and CDR2 are SGHRS and YFSETQ. The V end lost 1 base, the J end lost 6 bases, and 10 bases lay between the germline ends. This CDR3 has 13 amino acids. CDR3 region: CASSLREAAEAFF. CDR3 DNA: TGCGCCAGCAGCTTGAGGGAGGCGGCTGAAGCTTTCTTT.

The V gene is TRBV19, the J gene TRBJ1-1, with D hard to call. This CDR3 has 12 residues. V lost 8 bases, J lost 6 bases, and 13 bases lay in between. CDR1 is LNHDA, CDR2 SQIVND, per germline (reference sequence). The CDR3, as DNA: TGTGCCAGTCTCGGCGGGGTGGCTGAAGCTTTCTTT. It translates to CASLGGVAEAFF.

CDR3 sequence (DNA): TGCGCCAGCAGCCAAGGTCGAGGTTTGGCAGATACGCAGTATTTT. This gives the protein CASSQGRGLADTQYF. This chain links TRBV4-1 with TRBJ2-3, with D unresolved. CDR3 size: 15 residues. Trimming shortened V by 1 base and J by 4 bases, and 12 bases separated the two germline ends. Germline values: CDR1 MGHRA, CDR2 YSYEKL.

CDR3 loop: CASSLTYGGGTDYGYTF. CDR3 DNA sequence: TGTGCCAGCAGTCTAACCTACGGAGGGGGCACCGACTATGGCTACACCTTC. This rearrangement joins TRBV27 to TRBJ1-2; 7 positions agree with TRBD1. Germline V CDR1 and CDR2: MNHEY, SMNVEV (reference sequence). The CDR3 runs 17 residues. Unmatched junction bases numbered 15, after V lost 5 bases and J lost 3 bases.

This chain joins TRBV12-3 or TRBV12-4 and TRBJ1-2; D uncertain. Trimming shortened V by 3 bases and J by 8 bases, and 10 bases separated the two germline ends. The CDR3 extends over 12 amino acids. In DNA, the CDR3 is TGTGCCAGCAGTTTCGCGAATGGCGGCTACACCTTC. It encodes CASSFANGGYTF.

This clone was found once. The rearrangement links TRBV9 to TRBJ2-1; D is perhaps TRBD2 (6 bases). The CDR3 spans 18 residues. Germline CDR1 and CDR2: SGDLS and YYNGEE. Trimming left V 2 bases short and J 5 bases short, with 23 bases between. The CDR3 spells CASSVYPTARDWNNEQFF. For the CDR3, the DNA is TGTGCCAGCAGCGTCTACCCCACTGCCCGGGACTGGAACAATGAGCAGTTCTTC.

The genes are TRBV7-2 and TRBJ2-5, with TRBD2 as a possible D gene (5 bases). CDR3 size: 19 residues. CDR1 SGHTA and CDR2 FQGNSA come from the germline V gene. Trimming shortened V by 1 base and J by 3 bases, and 24 bases separated the two germline ends. The CDR3 loop reads CASSLGVGSSLGKEETQYF. CDR3 DNA sequence: TGTGCCAGCAGCTTAGGAGTAGGAAGCAGTCTCGGGAAAGAAGAGACCCAGTACTTC. Full variable domain (rest looked up from reference TRBV7-2 and TRBJ2-5): GAGVSQSPSNKVTEKGKDVELRCDPISGHTALYWYRQSLGQGLEFLIYFQGNSAPDKSGLPSDRFSAERTGGSVSTLTIQRTQQEDSAVYLCASSLGVGSSLGKEETQYFGPGTRLLVL.

This rearrangement joins TRBV7-9 to TRBJ1-5, with D unresolved. The CDR3 spans 13 residues. Trimming took off 5 bases at V and 7 bases at J, with 12 bases between the two ends. The germline V gene encodes CDR1 SEHNR and CDR2 FQNEAQ (reference sequence). CDR3 loop: CASSPPLGQPQHF. CDR3 DNA sequence: TGTGCCAGCAGCCCCCCCCTTGGGCAGCCCCAGCATTTT.

This chain links TRBV5-5 with TRBJ2-2; 7 nucleotides match TRBD2. The CDR3 totals 13 residues. With 2 bases clipped from V and 7 bases from J, the junction kept 2 bases outside the gene matches. Looked up from germline, CDR1 is SGHKS and CDR2 is YYEKEE (reference sequence). The CDR3 sequence: CASSLTSDGELFF. In nucleotides, the CDR3 is TGTGCCAGCAGCTTAACTAGCGACGGGGAGCTGTTTTTT.